This is a list of T cell receptor beta chains from one sample in a study of blood T cells in healthy people across ages. TCRdb recomputed calls from the 5' RACE reads with MiXCR, one row per CDR3 protein. The data contain some 640,000 distinct CDR3 sequences, 45% to 50% of them singletons. The sample was blood. Receptors originate from a woman in her sixties in good health. Both conserved end residues are part of each CDR3. A D gene is named only where the DNA matches it firmly. Size values are once, few and many counts, or a class for expanded clones, and some rows have none.

V gene: TRBV5-1; J gene: TRBJ2-7; D gene: -; clone size: -; CDR3 protein: CTILYEIYEQYF; CDR3 DNA: TGCACCATCCTCTATGAGATCTACGAGCAGTACTTC
V gene: TRBV7-3; J gene: TRBJ2-3; D gene: TRBD2; clone size: -; CDR3 protein: CASSLRGGRGGTDTQYF; CDR3 DNA: TGTGCCAGCAGCTTAAGGGGCGGGAGGGGAGGCACAGATACGCAGTATTTT
V gene: TRBV28; J gene: TRBJ2-1; D gene: TRBD2; clone size: -; CDR3 protein: CASSFGVAGGRNNEQFF; CDR3 DNA: TGTGCCAGCAGTTTTGGTGTAGCGGGAGGGCGAAACAATGAGCAGTTCTTC
V gene: TRBV20-1; J gene: TRBJ1-2; D gene: -; clone size: few; CDR3 protein: CSARGGGRETNYGYTF; CDR3 DNA: TGCAGTGCTAGAGGCGGGGGGCGCGAGACTAACTATGGCTACACCTTC
V gene: TRBV6-5; J gene: TRBJ2-1; D gene: TRBD2; clone size: -; CDR3 protein: CASSYDYASGSYNEQFF; CDR3 DNA: TGTGCCAGCAGTTACGACTATGCTAGCGGGAGTTACAATGAGCAGTTCTTC
V gene: TRBV20-1; J gene: TRBJ2-2; D gene: -; clone size: -; CDR3 protein: CSARGAQENTGELFF; CDR3 DNA: TGCAGTGCTAGAGGGGCTCAGGAGAACACCGGGGAGCTGTTTTTT
V gene: TRBV9; J gene: TRBJ2-6; D gene: -; clone size: -; CDR3 protein: CASSVQDGNVLTF; CDR3 DNA: TGTGCCAGCAGCGTACAGGACGGCAACGTCCTGACTTTC
V gene: TRBV20-1; J gene: TRBJ2-1; D gene: -; clone size: few; CDR3 protein: CSARVIPDRSSYNEQFF; CDR3 DNA: TGCAGTGCTAGAGTCATACCAGATAGGAGCTCCTACAATGAGCAGTTCTTC
V gene: TRBV6-6; J gene: TRBJ2-5; D gene: -; clone size: -; CDR3 protein: CASSPGHSGETQYF; CDR3 DNA: TGTGCCAGCAGCCCCGGACATTCGGGGGAGACCCAGTACTTC
V gene: TRBV3-1; J gene: TRBJ1-1; D gene: -; clone size: few; CDR3 protein: CASSLGTAYNTEAFF; CDR3 DNA: TGTGCCAGCAGCCTTGGGACGGCCTACAACACTGAAGCTTTCTTT
V gene: TRBV25-1; J gene: TRBJ2-7; D gene: -; clone size: -; CDR3 protein: CASSEARISYEQYF; CDR3 DNA: TGTGCCAGCAGTGAAGCGAGAATCTCCTACGAGCAGTACTTC
V gene: TRBV24-1; J gene: TRBJ2-5; D gene: -; clone size: -; CDR3 protein: CATSLGGNQETQYF; CDR3 DNA: TGTGCCACCAGCCTAGGGGGGAACCAAGAGACCCAGTACTTC
V gene: TRBV20-1; J gene: TRBJ2-7; D gene: TRBD1; clone size: -; CDR3 protein: CSAFRDSDSYEQYF; CDR3 DNA: TGCAGTGCCTTTAGGGACAGTGACTCCTACGAGCAGTACTTC
V gene: TRBV20-1; J gene: TRBJ1-1; D gene: -; clone size: -; CDR3 protein: CSAIHYTEAFF; CDR3 DNA: TGCAGTGCTATCCACTACACTGAAGCTTTCTTT
V gene: TRBV7-2; J gene: TRBJ2-1; D gene: -; clone size: few; CDR3 protein: CASSSEAGTDNEQFF; CDR3 DNA: TGTGCCAGCAGCTCGGAAGCAGGGACTGACAATGAGCAGTTCTTC
V gene: TRBV28; J gene: TRBJ1-5; D gene: -; clone size: -; CDR3 protein: CASSLVGREDQPQHF; CDR3 DNA: TGTGCCAGCAGTTTAGTAGGCAGGGAGGATCAGCCCCAGCATTTT
V gene: TRBV18; J gene: TRBJ2-3; D gene: TRBD2; clone size: -; CDR3 protein: CASSPTSSGSMGTQYF; CDR3 DNA: TGTGCCAGCTCACCAACTTCTAGCGGGAGTATGGGTACGCAGTATTTT
V gene: TRBV20-1; J gene: TRBJ2-1; D gene: TRBD2; clone size: -; CDR3 protein: CSASGTSGRSAYNEQFF; CDR3 DNA: TGCAGTGCTTCCGGGACTAGCGGACGTAGTGCCTACAATGAGCAGTTCTTC
V gene: TRBV10-3; J gene: TRBJ2-7; D gene: TRBD2; clone size: few; CDR3 protein: CATFSGKVPEQYF; CDR3 DNA: TGTGCCACCTTCAGCGGGAAGGTTCCCGAGCAGTACTTC
V gene: TRBV7-2; J gene: TRBJ2-3; D gene: TRBD2; clone size: -; CDR3 protein: CASSLGYGRSATDTQYF; CDR3 DNA: TGTGCCAGCAGCTTAGGTTACGGGAGGTCCGCCACAGATACGCAGTATTTT
V gene: TRBV3-1; J gene: TRBJ2-5; D gene: TRBD1; clone size: -; CDR3 protein: CASSFGDREQETQYF; CDR3 DNA: TGTGCCAGCAGCTTTGGGGACAGGGAACAAGAGACCCAGTACTTC
V gene: TRBV20-1; J gene: TRBJ2-7; D gene: -; clone size: -; CDR3 protein: CSARDPGGMYEQYF; CDR3 DNA: TGCAGTGCTAGAGACCCCGGAGGGATGTACGAGCAGTACTTC
V gene: TRBV5-1; J gene: TRBJ2-1; D gene: -; clone size: -; CDR3 protein: CASSYTGRNYNEQFF; CDR3 DNA: TGCGCCAGCAGCTACACAGGGAGGAACTACAATGAGCAGTTCTTC
V gene: TRBV20-1; J gene: TRBJ2-1; D gene: TRBD2; clone size: -; CDR3 protein: CSARVGTSGRNEQFF; CDR3 DNA: TGCAGTGCTAGGGTCGGGACTAGCGGGAGGAATGAGCAGTTCTTC
V gene: TRBV13; J gene: TRBJ2-7; D gene: TRBD2; clone size: few; CDR3 protein: CASSSVTSLFPYEQYF; CDR3 DNA: TGTGCCAGCAGCTCGGTGACTAGCTTGTTTCCCTACGAGCAGTACTTC
V gene: TRBV28; J gene: TRBJ1-2; D gene: -; clone size: -; CDR3 protein: CASSQTQDGYTF; CDR3 DNA: TGTGCCAGCAGTCAAACTCAGGATGGCTACACCTTC
V gene: TRBV3-1; J gene: TRBJ2-5; D gene: TRBD1; clone size: once; CDR3 protein: CASSQVGPRGTETQYF; CDR3 DNA: TGTGCCAGCAGCCAAGTCGGCCCCAGGGGGACAGAGACCCAGTACTTC
V gene: TRBV5-1; J gene: TRBJ2-5; D gene: -; clone size: -; CDR3 protein: CASSSGGSGETQYF; CDR3 DNA: TGCGCCAGCAGCTCCGGAGGGTCCGGGGAGACCCAGTACTTC
V gene: TRBV5-1; J gene: TRBJ2-7; D gene: TRBD1; clone size: -; CDR3 protein: CASSWDSPSYEQYF; CDR3 DNA: TGCGCCAGCAGCTGGGACAGTCCCTCCTACGAGCAGTACTTC
V gene: TRBV4-3; J gene: TRBJ1-5; D gene: -; clone size: -; CDR3 protein: CASSLLPGDQPQHF; CDR3 DNA: TGCGCCAGCAGCCTCCTCCCGGGTGATCAGCCCCAGCATTTT
V gene: TRBV6-6; J gene: TRBJ2-6; D gene: -; clone size: -; CDR3 protein: CASSSPGADSGANVLTF; CDR3 DNA: TGTGCCAGCAGTTCCCCGGGAGCCGACTCTGGGGCCAACGTCCTGACTTTC
V gene: TRBV2; J gene: TRBJ1-1; D gene: -; clone size: -; CDR3 protein: CASSFDPNTEAFF; CDR3 DNA: TGTGCCAGCAGTTTCGACCCTAACACTGAAGCTTTCTTT
V gene: TRBV5-1; J gene: TRBJ2-7; D gene: TRBD1; clone size: few; CDR3 protein: CASSLGTGGLEQYF; CDR3 DNA: TGCGCCAGCAGTTTAGGGACAGGGGGCCTCGAGCAGTACTTC
V gene: TRBV18; J gene: TRBJ1-4; D gene: TRBD1; clone size: -; CDR3 protein: CASSPTGVNEKLFF; CDR3 DNA: TGTGCCAGCTCACCGACAGGGGTTAACGAAAAACTGTTTTTT
V gene: TRBV7-2; J gene: TRBJ2-5; D gene: TRBD2; clone size: -; CDR3 protein: CASSFALLAGNNEQYF; CDR3 DNA: TGTGCCAGCAGCTTCGCCCTACTAGCGGGCAACAATGAGCAGTACTTC
V gene: TRBV20-1; J gene: TRBJ1-5; D gene: -; clone size: few; CDR3 protein: CSARVLGRGENNQPQHF; CDR3 DNA: TGCAGTGCTAGAGTCTTGGGCAGGGGTGAAAACAATCAGCCCCAGCATTTT
V gene: TRBV20-1; J gene: TRBJ2-3; D gene: -; clone size: -; CDR3 protein: CSERTSTDTQYF; CDR3 DNA: TGCAGTGAAAGGACTAGCACAGATACGCAGTATTTT
V gene: TRBV12-3/TRBV12-4; J gene: TRBJ2-1; D gene: TRBD2; clone size: -; CDR3 protein: CASSFELAGPYNEQFF; CDR3 DNA: TGTGCCAGCAGTTTCGAACTAGCGGGACCCTACAATGAGCAGTTCTTC
V gene: TRBV6-2/TRBV6-3; J gene: TRBJ2-2; D gene: -; clone size: few; CDR3 protein: CASTTPGETGELFF; CDR3 DNA: TGTGCCAGCACCACTCCAGGGGAGACCGGGGAGCTGTTTTTT
V gene: TRBV20-1; J gene: TRBJ2-1; D gene: -; clone size: -; CDR3 protein: CSARLPGQLYNEQFF; CDR3 DNA: TGCAGTGCTAGGCTCCCAGGACAGTTATACAATGAGCAGTTCTTC
V gene: TRBV28; J gene: TRBJ2-7; D gene: -; clone size: -; CDR3 protein: CASCRPVQPYEQYF; CDR3 DNA: TGTGCCAGCTGTAGACCAGTACAACCCTACGAGCAGTACTTC
V gene: TRBV7-9; J gene: TRBJ2-1; D gene: -; clone size: -; CDR3 protein: CASSLVGQPPYNEQFF; CDR3 DNA: TGTGCCAGCAGCTTAGTCGGACAGCCGCCCTACAATGAGCAGTTCTTC
V gene: TRBV4-3; J gene: TRBJ2-1; D gene: TRBD2; clone size: many; CDR3 protein: CASSQDFGLAGGRNEQFF; CDR3 DNA: TGCGCCAGCAGCCAAGATTTCGGACTAGCGGGAGGGCGCAATGAGCAGTTCTTC
V gene: TRBV20-1; J gene: TRBJ1-3; D gene: TRBD1; clone size: -; CDR3 protein: CSAARDRVGNTIYF; CDR3 DNA: TGCAGTGCTGCCCGGGACAGGGTCGGAAACACCATATATTTT